The 13 T cell receptor beta chains below all came from one sample that was sequenced in a study of blood T cell repertoires in COVID-19. Some clones are missing from TCRdb's copy, which holds only in-frame ones; the method was immunoSEQ multiplex PCR. The data show approximately 150,000 clones, with around four fifths seen just once and about 8.8% held by the top ten. Sequenced material: peripheral blood. The receptors derive from a woman of 80 years or more with COVID-19, enrolled during active disease.

The chain recombines TRBV7-3 with TRBJ2-3, with D possibly TRBD2 on 5 matching bases. Trimming took 2 bases from V and 2 from J, leaving 8 bases between them. The germline V gene has CDR1 SGHTA and CDR2 FQGTGA. This CDR3 comprises 14 residues. The CDR3 DNA reads as TGTGCCAGCAGCTTAGGTAGCGCCACAGATACGCAGTATTTT. This codes for CASSLGSATDTQYF.

V and J are TRBV10-1 and TRBJ2-5; possibly TRBD2 for D (5 bases). The CDR3 has 14 amino acids. Trimming took off 3 bases at V and 4 bases at J, with 12 bases between the two ends. Germline CDR1 and CDR2: WNHNN and SYGVQD (reference sequence). This CDR3 reads CASSEPGIAETQYF. The CDR3 DNA is TGCGCCAGCAGTGAACCGGGGATCGCAGAGACCCAGTACTTC.

V is TRBV6-5 and J is TRBJ1-1; the match to TRBD1 covers 9 bases. V dropped 5 bases and J dropped 5; count of bases not matched to a gene: 6. Germline loops: CDR1 MNHEY, CDR2 SVGAGI. This CDR3 is built from 14 residues. The CDR3 loop reads CASSTGQGRTEAFF. Written as DNA, the CDR3 is TGTGCCAGCAGTACTGGACAGGGGAGGACTGAAGCTTTCTTT.

The gene calls are TRBV28 and TRBJ1-2; TRBD1 might be the D (5 bases). Trimming took 5 bases from V and 8 from J, leaving 15 bases between them. The CDR3 extends over 13 amino acids. The germline gives CDR1 MDHEN, CDR2 SYDVKM. Here the CDR3 DNA reads TGTGCCAGCAGTCAGCTCGCAGGGCGAGGCTACACCTTC. It yields the protein CASSQLAGRGYTF.

The chain combines TRBV2 with TRBJ1-5; D is perhaps TRBD1 (5 bases). This CDR3 is 14 amino acids long. The germline V and J ends were trimmed by 6 bases and 10 bases, with 19 bases remaining between them. Per germline, CDR1 SNHLY and CDR2 FYNNEI. CDR3 protein: CASSVGVGPPPQHF. In nucleotides, the CDR3 is TGTGCCAGCAGCGTAGGGGTGGGCCCCCCTCCCCAGCATTTT.

The chain couples TRBV27 to TRBJ1-6; D might be TRBD1 (6 bases). CDR3 size: 16 residues. The V gene lost 5 bases and the J gene lost 10 bases, with 21 bases spanning the gap. Germline CDR1 reads MNHEY; CDR2 reads SMNVEV (reference sequence). The CDR3 region is CASSRGGGRQDSPLHF. In nucleotides, the CDR3 is TGTGCCAGCAGTCGAGGGGGGGGTAGACAAGACTCACCCCTCCACTTT.

This sequence joins TRBV2 and TRBJ1-5; 8 nucleotides match TRBD1. Germline V gives CDR1 SNHLY, CDR2 FYNNEI. The junction had 4 bases not matched to a gene; V was cut back by 6 bases and J by 0 bases. CDR3 length equals 15 residues. As DNA, the CDR3 is TGTGCCAGCAGCAATGACAGGGGTAGCAATCAGCCCCAGCATTTT. It codes for CASSNDRGSNQPQHF. The entire variable domain, with the rest obtained from reference TRBV2 and TRBJ1-5, is as follows: EPEVTQTPSHQVTQMGQEVILRCVPISNHLYFYWYRQILGQKVEFLVSFYNNEISEKSEIFDDQFSVERPDGSNFTLKIRSTKLEDSAMYFCASSNDRGSNQPQHFGDGTRLSIL.

The chain couples TRBV9 to TRBJ1-1; no definite D call. CDR3 length equals 18 residues. V gave up 1 base and J gave up 1 base, with 20 bases separating them. Germline CDR1 SGDLS, CDR2 YYNGEE. The CDR3 here is CASSVQEPTHQGNTEAFF. The CDR3 nucleotides read TGTGCCAGCAGCGTACAGGAACCGACGCACCAAGGGAACACTGAAGCTTTCTTT.

The genes are TRBV5-5 and TRBJ2-2; D ambiguous. Trimming left V 6 bases short and J 6 bases short, with 6 bases between. The V gene's germline CDR1 is SGHKS and CDR2 YYEKEE (reference sequence). The CDR3 is made up of 11 amino acids. Here the CDR3 DNA reads TGTGCCAGCACTTTGTCCGGGGAGCTGTTTTTT. Protein product: CASTLSGELFF. The entire variable domain, with the rest obtained from reference TRBV5-5 and TRBJ2-2, is as follows: DAGVTQSPTHLIKTRGQQVTLRCSPISGHKSVSWYQQVLGQGPQFIFQYYEKEERGRGNFPDRFSARQFPNYSSELNVNALLLGDSALYLCASTLSGELFFGEGSRLTVL.

The sample holds many counts of this clone. The J gene is TRBJ1-5, the V gene TRBV2; D not certain. V gave up 4 bases and J gave up 11 bases, with 18 bases separating them. The CDR3 runs 14 residues. The germline CDR1 and CDR2 sequences are SNHLY and FYNNEI. As DNA, the CDR3 is TGTGCCAGCAGTGCCCTGGACGGGGATTTAGCCCAGCATTTT. Translation: CASSALDGDLAQHF.

V and J are TRBV19 and TRBJ1-5; D unresolved. Germline V lookup: CDR1 LNHDA, CDR2 SQIVND (reference sequence). This CDR3 is built from 13 residues. Trimming shortened V by 8 bases and J by 4 bases, and 12 bases separated the two germline ends. CDR3 loop: CASHRAPNQPQHF. CDR3 sequence (DNA): TGTGCCAGTCACCGCGCCCCGAATCAGCCCCAGCATTTT.

The CDR3 nucleotides are TGTGCTAGTGGTTTGGTATTGGTGGGGGGGCCCGGTGAGCAGTTCTTC. Translating gives CASGLVLVGGPGEQFF. The V gene is TRBV12-5, the J gene TRBJ2-1, with TRBD2 as a possible D gene (7 bases). Per germline, CDR1 LGHNT and CDR2 FRNRAP. The ends were cut back, 0 bases at V and 9 bases at J, with 18 bases in the middle. The CDR3 loop spans 16 amino acids.

This clone was seen just once. The DNA of the CDR3 is TGTGCCAGCAGTTACTCCCCGAGTTATGGCTACACCTTC. Amino acids: CASSYSPSYGYTF. The chain joins TRBV6-5 to TRBJ1-2, with D hard to call. The germline gives CDR1 MNHEY, CDR2 SVGAGI. This CDR3 is built from 13 residues. Trimming took off 0 bases at V and 5 bases at J, with 7 bases between the two ends.